This TCR beta chain was captured by sequencing in a study of graft-versus-host responses after intestinal transplantation. Comment on this clone: Its antigen is unknown.

J was trimmed by 8 bases and V by 2 bases; bases with no gene match: 14. This CDR3 is 17 amino acids long. CDR1 SGDLS and CDR2 YYNGEE come from the germline V gene. The table came from immunoSEQ multiplex PCR; TCRdb's copy has only in-frame clones and leaves some out. The sample has roughly 70,000 clones; about 87% are singletons. The V gene is TRBV9, the J gene TRBJ2-1, with 9 bases aligning to TRBD1. This clonotype was sampled from a human donor who was the organ donor for an intestinal transplant. Sequences were derived from unstimulated CD4+ T cells sorted from spleen or lymph node cells, sampled before transplant. CDR3 nucleotides: TGTGCCAGCAGCGTGGGGCCCGGTGGACAGGGGAAAGATGAGCAGTTCTTC. Its protein product is CASSVGPGGQGKDEQFF.